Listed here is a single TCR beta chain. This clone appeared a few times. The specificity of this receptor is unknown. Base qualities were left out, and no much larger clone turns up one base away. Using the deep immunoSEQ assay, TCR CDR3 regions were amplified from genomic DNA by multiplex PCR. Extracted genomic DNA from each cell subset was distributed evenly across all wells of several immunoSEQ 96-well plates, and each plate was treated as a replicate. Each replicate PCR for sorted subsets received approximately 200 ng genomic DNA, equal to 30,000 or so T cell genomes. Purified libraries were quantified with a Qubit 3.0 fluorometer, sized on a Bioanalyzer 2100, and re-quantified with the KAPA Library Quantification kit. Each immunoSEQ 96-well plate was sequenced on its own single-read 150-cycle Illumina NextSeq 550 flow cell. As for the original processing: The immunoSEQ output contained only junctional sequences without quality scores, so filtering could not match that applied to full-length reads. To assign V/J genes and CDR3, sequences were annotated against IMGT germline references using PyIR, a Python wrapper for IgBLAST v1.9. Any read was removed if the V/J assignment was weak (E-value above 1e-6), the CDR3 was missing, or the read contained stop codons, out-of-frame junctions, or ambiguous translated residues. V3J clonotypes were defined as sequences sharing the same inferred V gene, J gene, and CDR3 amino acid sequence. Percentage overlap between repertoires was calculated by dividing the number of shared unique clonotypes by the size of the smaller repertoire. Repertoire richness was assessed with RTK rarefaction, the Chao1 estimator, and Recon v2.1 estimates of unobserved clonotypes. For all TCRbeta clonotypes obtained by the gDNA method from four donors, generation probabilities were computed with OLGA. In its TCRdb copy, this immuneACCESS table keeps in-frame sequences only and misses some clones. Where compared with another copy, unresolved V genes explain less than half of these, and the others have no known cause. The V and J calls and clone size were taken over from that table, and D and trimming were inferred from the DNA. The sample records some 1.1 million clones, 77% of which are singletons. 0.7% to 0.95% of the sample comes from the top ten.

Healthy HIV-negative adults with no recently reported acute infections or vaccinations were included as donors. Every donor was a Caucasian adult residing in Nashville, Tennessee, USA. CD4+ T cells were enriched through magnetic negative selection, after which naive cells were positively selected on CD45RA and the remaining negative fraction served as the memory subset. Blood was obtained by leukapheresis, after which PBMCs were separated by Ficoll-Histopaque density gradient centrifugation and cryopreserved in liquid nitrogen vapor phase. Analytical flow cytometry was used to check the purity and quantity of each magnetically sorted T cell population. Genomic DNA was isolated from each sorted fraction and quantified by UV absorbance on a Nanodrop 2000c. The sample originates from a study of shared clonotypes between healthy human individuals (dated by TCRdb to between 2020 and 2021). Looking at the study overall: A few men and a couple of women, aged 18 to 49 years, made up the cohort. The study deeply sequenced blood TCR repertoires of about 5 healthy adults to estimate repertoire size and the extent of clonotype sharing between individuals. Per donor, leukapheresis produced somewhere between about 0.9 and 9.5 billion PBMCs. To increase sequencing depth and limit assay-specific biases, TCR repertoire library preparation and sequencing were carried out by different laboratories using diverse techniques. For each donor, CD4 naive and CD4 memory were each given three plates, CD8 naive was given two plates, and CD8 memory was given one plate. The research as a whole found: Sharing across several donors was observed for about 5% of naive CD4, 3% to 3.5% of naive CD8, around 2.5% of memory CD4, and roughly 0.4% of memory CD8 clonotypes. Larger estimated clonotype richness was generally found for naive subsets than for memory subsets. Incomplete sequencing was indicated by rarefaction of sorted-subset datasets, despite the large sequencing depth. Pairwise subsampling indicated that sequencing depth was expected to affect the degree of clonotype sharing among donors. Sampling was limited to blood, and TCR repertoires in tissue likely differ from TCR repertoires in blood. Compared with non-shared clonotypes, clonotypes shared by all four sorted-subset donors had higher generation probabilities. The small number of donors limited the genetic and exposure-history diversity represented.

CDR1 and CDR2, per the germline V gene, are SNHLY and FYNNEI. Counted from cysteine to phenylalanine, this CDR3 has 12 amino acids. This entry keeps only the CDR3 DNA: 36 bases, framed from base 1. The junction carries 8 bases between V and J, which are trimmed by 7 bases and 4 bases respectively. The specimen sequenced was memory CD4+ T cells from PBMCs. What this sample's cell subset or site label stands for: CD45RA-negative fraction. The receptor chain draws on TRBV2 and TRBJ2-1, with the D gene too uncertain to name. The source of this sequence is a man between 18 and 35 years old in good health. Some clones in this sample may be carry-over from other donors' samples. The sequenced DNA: TGTGCCAGCACCCCAGGTTACAATGAGCAGTTCTTC. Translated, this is CASTPGYNEQFF.